The 9 T cell receptor beta chains reported below all come from one sample, sequenced in a study of siplizumab effects on memory and regulatory T cells. Only in-frame clones appear in the TCRdb table, and some are missing; sequencing was by immunoSEQ multiplex PCR. The table has around 100,000 clones, approximately 94% seen once. The sample was non-Treg CD4+ T cells sorted from blood. These receptors all stem from a human donor in good health.

The chain employs TRBV5-1 and TRBJ2-5, with 14 bases aligning to TRBD2. This CDR3 has 15 amino acids. Unmatched junction bases numbered 8, after V lost 4 bases and J lost 9 bases. Germline loops: CDR1 SGHRS, CDR2 YFSETQ. The CDR3 sequence is CASSTTGTSGRAQYF. CDR3 nucleotides: TGCGCCAGCAGCACAACCGGGACTAGCGGGAGAGCCCAGTACTTC.

The CDR3 region is CASSTETRDRRYF. In DNA, the CDR3 is TGTGCCAGCAGCACGGAGACCCGGGACAGGCGGTACTTC. The rearrangement uses TRBV7-9 and TRBJ2-7, with 8 bases that match TRBD1. J gave up 12 bases and V 5 bases, and 12 bases lay outside the gene matches. The CDR3 spans 13 residues. Germline V gene sequence: CDR1 SEHNR, CDR2 FQNEAQ (reference sequence).

The chain links TRBV7-9 to TRBJ1-2, with D maybe TRBD1 (6 bases). Trimming stripped 1 base from V and 4 bases from J, with 10 bases between. CDR3 length: 14 residues. CDR1 SEHNR and CDR2 FQNEAQ come from the germline V gene (reference sequence). The CDR3 spells CASSLGTVSYGYTF. For the CDR3, the DNA is TGTGCCAGCAGCTTAGGGACAGTATCCTATGGCTACACCTTC.

The chain joins TRBV30 to TRBJ2-6; no firm D call. With 5 bases removed from V and 1 base from J, the gap between germline ends came to 6 bases. Germline V gene lookup returns CDR1 GTSNPN and CDR2 SVGIG (reference sequence). The CDR3 has 13 amino acids. The CDR3 nucleotides read TGTGCCTGGGGAAGGTCTGGGGCCAACGTCCTGACTTTC. Protein product: CAWGRSGANVLTF.

The chain employs TRBV5-5 and TRBJ1-1, with D hard to call. The V gene's germline CDR1 is SGHKS and CDR2 YYEKEE (reference sequence). Trimming stripped 0 bases from V and 2 bases from J, with 8 bases between. The CDR3 has 14 residues. Written as DNA, the CDR3 is TGTGCCAGCAGCTTGGAACAGATAAACACTGAAGCTTTCTTT. Encoded protein: CASSLEQINTEAFF.

V and J are TRBV6-1 and TRBJ1-6, with D possibly TRBD1 on 5 matching bases. V lost 7 bases and J 7 bases, leaving 11 bases between the germline ends. The CDR3 contains 13 residues. Germline CDR1 is MNHNS and CDR2 is SASEGT. CDR3 sequence: CASKRQINSPLHF. The DNA for the CDR3 is TGTGCCAGCAAACGACAGATAAATTCACCCCTCCACTTT.

This clone was recorded once. V usage is TRBV25-1 and J usage is TRBJ1-2; the D is unclear. The germline CDR1 and CDR2 sequences are MGHDK and SYGVNS. The CDR3 spans 14 residues. V dropped 3 bases and J dropped 7 bases, with 15 bases sitting between them. The CDR3 loop reads CASSDSAPTGGYTF. The CDR3 region has the DNA TGTGCCAGCAGTGACTCCGCCCCAACTGGTGGCTACACCTTC.

The chain is built from TRBV18 and TRBJ2-2, with 11 bases that match TRBD2. The CDR3 is 18 residues long. Trimming cost V 5 bases and J 6 bases; bases outside gene matches: 14. CDR1 and CDR2 from the germline V gene are KGHSH and LQKENI. The CDR3 reads CASSKVDASGRFSGELFF. The CDR3 DNA sequence: TGTGCCAGCTCAAAAGTGGATGCTAGCGGGAGGTTCTCCGGGGAGCTGTTTTTT. Complete variable domain (other parts from reference TRBV18 and TRBJ2-2): NAGVMQNPRHLVRRRGQEARLRCSPMKGHSHVYWYRQLPEEGLKFMVYLQKENIIDESGMPKERFSAEFPKEGPSILRIQQVVRGDSAAYFCASSKVDASGRFSGELFFGEGSRLTVL.

The CDR3 sequence: CASSQDPAGGGTEAFF. The CDR3 nucleotides read TGTGCCAGCAGCCAAGATCCGGCAGGGGGGGGCACTGAAGCTTTCTTT. This sequence joins TRBV4-2 and TRBJ1-1; the match to TRBD1 covers 7 bases. The V gene's germline CDR1 is LGHNA and CDR2 YNFKEQ. V lost 0 bases to trimming and J lost 4 bases; unmatched junction nucleotides: 8. The CDR3 extends over 16 amino acids.